This entry lists 14 T cell receptor beta chains sequenced from one sample in a study of cytomegalovirus exposure and HLA in healthy donors. The PCR contained 60 Vbeta and 13 Jbeta primers. Method: immunoSEQ multiplex PCR; TCRdb's copy keeps in-frame clones and lacks some. The sample shows over 110,000 clones, roughly 73% of them seen only once. Sequencing input: PBMCs. These receptors originate from a woman in her thirties or forties in good health and CMV-seronegative.

The rearrangement uses TRBV13 and TRBJ2-3; no firm D call. Trimming stripped 5 bases from V and 0 bases from J, with 6 bases between. The CDR3 loop spans 13 amino acids. Germline CDR1 PRHDT, CDR2 FYEKMQ (reference sequence). This chain's CDR3 is CASSPGSTDTQYF. Here the CDR3 DNA reads TGTGCCAGCAGCCCCGGTAGCACAGATACGCAGTATTTT.

This clone was detected only a few times. This rearrangement joins TRBV7-6 to TRBJ1-5, with 10 bases matching TRBD1. The V gene's germline CDR1 is SGHVS and CDR2 FNYEAQ. Trimming removed 2 bases from V and 2 bases from J; junction bases left unmatched: 6. This CDR3 spans 17 amino acids. CDR3 amino acids: CASSLRQGTGGNQPQHF. In DNA, the CDR3 is TGTGCCAGCAGCTTACGACAAGGGACAGGGGGCAATCAGCCCCAGCATTTT. Full variable domain (outside the CDR3, taken from reference TRBV7-6 and TRBJ1-5): GAGVSQSPRYKVTKRGQDVALRCDPISGHVSLYWYRQALGQGPEFLTYFNYEAQQDKSGLPNDRFSAERPEGSISTLTIQRTEQRDSAMYRCASSLRQGTGGNQPQHFGDGTRLSIL.

This chain connects TRBV7-2 to TRBJ1-1; D might be TRBD1 (6 bases). From germline, CDR1 is SGHTA and CDR2 FQGNSA. Between the trimmed V and J ends, which lost 6 bases and 1 base, there was a span of 15 bases. This CDR3 comprises 15 residues. DNA for the CDR3: TGTGCCAGCAGATTTGGAGGACAGACGAACACTGAAGCTTTCTTT. This sequence encodes CASRFGGQTNTEAFF.

The V gene is TRBV5-1, the J gene TRBJ2-2; the D is unclear. The germline CDR1 and CDR2 sequences are SGHRS and YFSETQ. This CDR3 is 15 amino acids long. Trimming removed 0 bases from V and 1 base from J, with 7 bases in between. CDR3 region: CASSLGAENTGELFF. In DNA, the CDR3 is TGCGCCAGCAGCTTGGGGGCAGAGAACACCGGGGAGCTGTTTTTT.

The V gene is TRBV28, the J gene TRBJ2-7; 10 bases fit TRBD1. CDR1 and CDR2 (germline): MDHEN, SYDVKM. CDR3 size: 15 residues. V gave up 7 bases and J gave up 7 bases; unmatched junction bases: 13. The CDR3, as DNA: TGTGCCAGCACCTCTCCGGGACAGGGGCCCTCGGAGCAGTACGTC. It yields the protein CASTSPGQGPSEQYV.

A word on this clone: Other DNA sequences from this sample encode an identical CDR3 as well. The chain joins TRBV6-1 to TRBJ1-2; tentatively, D is TRBD1 (5 bases). Germline assignment: CDR1 MNHNS and CDR2 SASEGT. The CDR3 length is 13 residues. Trimming cost V 3 bases and J 7 bases, with 12 bases left between them. CDR3 in amino acids: CASSDSTTGGYTF. The CDR3 coding sequence is TGTGCCAGCAGTGATTCTACAACAGGTGGCTACACCTTC.

The V call is TRBV13, the J call TRBJ2-1; 8 nucleotides align to TRBD2. The germline V gene has CDR1 PRHDT and CDR2 FYEKMQ (reference sequence). CDR3 size: 14 residues. The ends lost 2 bases at V and 12 bases at J; junction bases unmatched: 9. The CDR3: CASSLRRGVVGQFF. In DNA, the CDR3 is TGTGCCAGCAGCTTAAGGCGGGGGGTAGTGGGGCAGTTCTTC.

J is TRBJ1-5 and V is TRBV28, with TRBD1 matching over 8 bases. V was pared by 6 bases and J by 6 bases, with 13 bases of the junction left unmatched. Germline lookup yields CDR1 MDHEN and CDR2 SYDVKM. The CDR3 consists of 16 residues. CDR3 nucleotides: TGTGCCAGCAGCTTTTCCAGGGGGCTTGTGCCTCAGCCCCAGCATTTT. Translated: CASSFSRGLVPQPQHF.

This clone was counted only a few times. The CDR3 nucleotides are TGTGCCAGCAGTACTATTTACCAAGAGACCCAGTACTTC. Amino acids: CASSTIYQETQYF. The rearrangement uses TRBV25-1 and TRBJ2-5; D not certain. The V and J ends lost 5 bases and 0 bases respectively, with 7 bases between them. Germline V gene data show CDR1 as MGHDK and CDR2 as SYGVNS. This CDR3 has 13 residues. Combining the CDR3 with reference TRBV25-1 and TRBJ2-5 gives the whole variable domain EADIYQTPRYLVIGTGKKITLECSQTMGHDKMYWYQQDPGMELHLIHYSYGVNSTEKGDLSSESTVSRIRTEHFPLTLESARPSHTSQYLCASSTIYQETQYFGPGTRLLVL.

The chain links TRBV9 to TRBJ1-6; D is unclear. Trimming shortened V by 4 bases and J by 0 bases, and 11 bases separated the two germline ends. Per germline, CDR1 SGDLS and CDR2 YYNGEE. This CDR3 region has 16 residues. The CDR3 DNA reads TGTGCCAGCAGCCCCCAAGGGAGCTCCTATAATTCACCCCTCCACTTT. Protein sequence: CASSPQGSSYNSPLHF.

This CDR3 is CASSTRQEMNTEAFF. DNA for the CDR3: TGTGCCAGCAGTACCCGACAGGAGATGAACACTGAAGCTTTCTTT. This chain links TRBV28 with TRBJ1-1; D is perhaps TRBD1 (6 bases). Trimming took off 5 bases at V and 0 bases at J, with 13 bases between the two ends. The germline V gene encodes CDR1 MDHEN and CDR2 SYDVKM. CDR3 length equals 15 residues.

The V and J genes are TRBV9 and TRBJ2-5; TRBD1 agrees at 10 bases. From germline, CDR1 is SGDLS and CDR2 YYNGEE. V was clipped by 0 bases and J by 3 bases; unmatched bases: 2. The CDR3 totals 15 residues. The CDR3 nucleotides are TGTGCCAGCAGCGTAGGCGGGACAGGGGAAGAGACCCAGTACTTC. It yields the protein CASSVGGTGEETQYF. The full variable domain, with the rest looked up from reference TRBV9 and TRBJ2-5, is DSGVTQTPKHLITATGQRVTLRCSPRSGDLSVYWYQQSLDQGLQFLIQYYNGEERAKGNILERFSAQQFPDLHSELNLSSLELGDSALYFCASSVGGTGEETQYFGPGTRLLVL.

On this clone: An end of the junction does not agree with germline; a read error may underlie this. The V and J genes are TRBV7-9 and TRBJ1-2, with TRBD1 identical over 7 bases. This CDR3 is built from 14 residues. CDR1 is SEHNR, CDR2 FQNEAQ, per germline (reference sequence). The DNA for the CDR3 is TGTTCCAGCAGCTCAGGACAGGCTGACTATGGCTACACCTTC. Encoded protein: CSSSSGQADYGYTF. The full variable domain, in which reference TRBV7-9 and TRBJ1-2 provide the parts outside the CDR3, is DTGVSQNPRHKITKRGQNVTFRCDPISEHNRLYWYRQTLGQGPEFLTYFQNEAQLEKSRLLSDRFSAERPKGSFSTLEIQRTEQGDSAMYLCSSSSGQADYGYTFGSGTRLTVV.

The chain couples TRBV7-2 to TRBJ2-7; 9 positions agree with TRBD1. Unmatched junction bases numbered 4, after V lost 5 bases and J lost 2 bases. The CDR3 has 14 amino acids. The germline gives CDR1 SGHTA, CDR2 FQGNSA. The CDR3 spells CASSGRTGAYEQYV. In DNA form, the CDR3 reads TGTGCCAGCAGCGGACGGACAGGGGCCTACGAGCAGTACGTC.